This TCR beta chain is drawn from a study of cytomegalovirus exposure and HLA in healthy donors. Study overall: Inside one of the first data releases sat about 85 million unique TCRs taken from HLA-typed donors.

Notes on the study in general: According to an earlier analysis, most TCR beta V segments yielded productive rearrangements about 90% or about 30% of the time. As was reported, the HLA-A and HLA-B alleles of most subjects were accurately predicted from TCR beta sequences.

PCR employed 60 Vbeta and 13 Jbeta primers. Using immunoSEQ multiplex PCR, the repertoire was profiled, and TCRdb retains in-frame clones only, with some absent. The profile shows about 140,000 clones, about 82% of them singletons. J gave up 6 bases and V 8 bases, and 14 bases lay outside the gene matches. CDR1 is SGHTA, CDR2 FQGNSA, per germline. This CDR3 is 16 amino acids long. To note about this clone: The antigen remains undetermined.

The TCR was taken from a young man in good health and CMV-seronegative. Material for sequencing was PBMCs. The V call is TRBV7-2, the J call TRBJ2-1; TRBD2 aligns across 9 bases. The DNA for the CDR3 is TGTGCCAGCTCATCCCGACTAGCGGCCCCGGGCAATGAGCAGTTCTTC. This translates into CASSSRLAAPGNEQFF.